This TCR beta chain was retrieved from a study of blood T cell repertoires in COVID-19. Study at large: Samples taken during acute and convalescent COVID-19 were collected in the United States, Italy and Spain. From T cells, B-cell-depleted T cells, or PBMCs came the material, which was cDNA or gDNA.

In the authors' workflow: Amplification with reference gene primers provided the estimates of nucleated cell counts. Profiled with immunoSEQ multiplex PCR; TCRdb holds only in-frame clones, not every one. V and J calls and clone size are copied from that table; D and trimming were computed from the DNA. Found here are about 110,000 clones, roughly nine tenths of them singletons; the top ten hold about 5%. Trimming left V 5 bases short and J 4 bases short, with 12 bases between. CDR3 size: 15 residues. Germline-derived CDR1 and CDR2 are MNHEY and SMNVEV (reference sequence). This clonotype was sampled from a human donor in a cohort sampled during active COVID-19. The sample taken for sequencing was peripheral blood. The chain employs TRBV27 and TRBJ1-6; no reliable D call. The CDR3 reads CASSRREAYNSPLHF. CDR3 DNA sequence: TGTGCCAGCAGTCGTCGAGAAGCATATAATTCACCCCTCCACTTT.